This T cell receptor beta chain was recovered during a study of blood T cell repertoires in COVID-19. Looking at the study overall: Acute-phase and convalescent COVID-19 samples originated in the United States, Italy and Spain. T cells, B-cell-depleted T cells, or PBMCs supplied cDNA or gDNA.

Germline V gives CDR1 SGHVS, CDR2 FNYEAQ. After removal of 5 bases from V and 6 bases from J, the junction contained 13 bases not matched to a gene. CDR3 length equals 16 residues. Repertoires were generated with immunoSEQ multiplex PCR, while TCRdb's copy carries only in-frame clones and drops some. The sample includes about 150,000 clones, roughly 80% seen only once; the top ten take approximately 8.4%. The receptor's source is a human donor with acute or convalescent COVID-19. The donor label of this sample is uncertain. The genes are TRBV7-6 and TRBJ2-4; 7 bases match TRBD1. Material for sequencing was peripheral blood. CDR3 nucleotide sequence: TGTGCCAGCAGCCCCAGAACAGGGGCGAAGAGAAACATTCAGTACTTC. Protein: CASSPRTGAKRNIQYF. Together with reference TRBV7-6 and TRBJ2-4, the CDR3 gives the full variable domain: GAGVSQSPRYKVTKRGQDVALRCDPISGHVSLYWYRQALGQGPEFLTYFNYEAQQDKSGLPNDRFSAERPEGSISTLTIQRTEQRDSAMYRCASSPRTGAKRNIQYFGAGTRLSVL.